Presented here are 27 T cell receptor beta chains from one specimen sequenced in a study of cytomegalovirus exposure and HLA in healthy donors. The primer mix had 60 Vbeta and 13 Jbeta primers. This table comes from immunoSEQ multiplex PCR, and its TCRdb copy is limited to in-frame clones, with some not included. The repertoire holds 180,000 or so clones, with 70% to 90% as singletons. The sequenced material came from PBMCs. The receptors were gathered from a man between 18 and 35 years old in good health and CMV-seropositive.

The V call is TRBV10-3, the J call TRBJ2-1; TRBD2 aligns across 9 bases. Germline lookup yields CDR1 ENHRY and CDR2 SYGVKD. J lost 6 bases, V lost 7 bases, and 7 bases had no gene match. The CDR3 totals 14 residues. The DNA for the CDR3 is TGTGCCATCATGGGGACTAGCTCTACCAATGAGCAGTTCTTC. This gives the protein CAIMGTSSTNEQFF.

V and J are TRBV27 and TRBJ2-7, with D maybe TRBD1 (5 bases). This CDR3 spans 13 amino acids. Trimming cost V 5 bases and J 3 bases, with 11 bases left between them. Germline CDR1 MNHEY, CDR2 SMNVEV (reference sequence). The CDR3 DNA follows: TGTGCCAGCAGTGTCGCAGGGTACTACGAGCAGTACTTC. Protein product: CASSVAGYYEQYF.

J is TRBJ1-2 and V is TRBV7-9, with D perhaps TRBD1 (5 bases). The CDR3 totals 15 residues. V dropped 6 bases and J dropped 6 bases, with 20 bases sitting between them. The germline gives CDR1 SEHNR, CDR2 FQNEAQ (reference sequence). The CDR3 region has the DNA TGTGCCAGCAGTCTTAGTAATCAGGGTCTGGATGGCTACACCTTC. Amino acid sequence: CASSLSNQGLDGYTF.

The chain couples TRBV7-8 to TRBJ2-2; unclear D gene. The CDR3 covers 14 residues. V was clipped by 0 bases and J by 8 bases, with 10 bases between them. Germline V gene sequence: CDR1 SGHVS, CDR2 FQNEAQ. CDR3 sequence: CASSLATTPGELFF. In DNA, the CDR3 is TGTGCCAGCAGCTTAGCAACTACACCAGGGGAGCTGTTTTTT.

This clone was recorded a few times. This chain connects TRBV12-2 to TRBJ2-7; TRBD2, the table's D call, was not compared with the DNA. TRBV12-2 is listed as a pseudogene. The CDR3 is 15 residues long. CDR3 residues: CASRLVCGSEYEQYF. CDR3 coding DNA: TGTGCAAGTCGCTTAGTTTGTGGGAGTGAGTACGAGCAGTACTTC.

The chain uses TRBV7-6 and TRBJ2-5, with a possible D match to TRBD2 (6 bases). TRBJ2-7 explains the end of the DNA better; the J call may be wrong. CDR3 length: 15 amino acids. CDR1 is SGHVS and CDR2 is FNYEAQ in the germline V gene. The CDR3 sequence is CASSPRAGSSYEQYF. The CDR3 DNA reads TGTGCCAGCAGCCCTCGAGCGGGTAGCTCCTACGAGCAGTACTTC.

The chain couples TRBV4-1 to TRBJ1-2, with 9 bases identical to TRBD1. Germline-derived CDR1 and CDR2 are MGHRA and YSYEKL. V dropped 1 base and J dropped 5; count of bases not matched to a gene: 5. The CDR3 is made up of 15 amino acids. CDR3 nucleotides: TGCGCCAGCAGCCAAGTTCCGGGACAGGGTTATGGCTACACCTTC. It yields the protein CASSQVPGQGYGYTF.

This chain links TRBV30 with TRBJ2-3, with D perhaps TRBD2 (5 bases). The CDR3 has 15 amino acids. Germline assignment: CDR1 GTSNPN and CDR2 SVGIG (reference sequence). Trimming cost V 0 bases and J 2 bases, with 12 bases left between them. In DNA, the CDR3 is TGTGCCTGGAGTGTACGTGGACTTTTCACAGATACGCAGTATTTT. Translation: CAWSVRGLFTDTQYF. The complete variable domain, with remaining parts taken from reference TRBV30 and TRBJ2-3, reads SQTIHQWPATLVQPVGSPLSLECTVEGTSNPNLYWYRQAAGRGLQLLFYSVGIGQISSEVPQNLSASRPQDRQFILSSKKLLLSDSGFYLCAWSVRGLFTDTQYFGPGTRLTVL.

This rearrangement joins TRBV6-5 to TRBJ1-1, with 7 bases lining up with TRBD1. The CDR3 spans 13 residues. The J segment lost 11 bases and the V segment lost 5 bases, leaving 11 bases of the junction unmatched. Germline V gene data show CDR1 as MNHEY and CDR2 as SVGAGI. The CDR3 here is CASSLRQGLVAFF. DNA for the CDR3: TGTGCCAGCAGTCTTCGACAGGGTCTTGTGGCTTTCTTT.

The genes are TRBV20-1 and TRBJ1-1; no clear D gene. Trimming took off 3 bases at V and 6 bases at J, with 8 bases between the two ends. The CDR3 sequence is 11 residues long. CDR1 is DFQATT, CDR2 SNEGSKA, per germline (reference sequence). This chain's CDR3 is CSASAGSEAFF. In DNA, the CDR3 is TGCAGTGCTAGTGCAGGTTCTGAAGCTTTCTTT.

J is TRBJ2-7 and V is TRBV4-2; D not resolved. Trimming removed 1 base from V and 3 bases from J, with 16 bases in between. The CDR3 length is 16 residues. Per the germline V gene, CDR1 is LGHNA and CDR2 is YNFKEQ. CDR3 sequence: CASSQAPVRVGYEQYF. The CDR3 DNA reads TGTGCCAGCAGCCAAGCCCCTGTTCGGGTTGGCTACGAGCAGTACTTC.

The chain links TRBV28 to TRBJ2-7, with 9 bases that match TRBD1. CDR1 is MDHEN, CDR2 SYDVKM, per germline. This CDR3 is 15 amino acids long. Trimming took 6 bases from V and 2 from J; bases not matched to a gene: 8. The CDR3 DNA reads TGTGCCAGCAGCTTAGACAGGGGGAAAACCTACGAGCAGTACTTC. Translating it yields CASSLDRGKTYEQYF.

The V gene is TRBV6-5, the J gene TRBJ1-5, with a possible D match to TRBD1 (5 bases). Germline-derived CDR1 and CDR2 are MNHEY and SVGAGI. This CDR3 comprises 13 residues. Trimming stripped 5 bases from V and 4 bases from J, with 9 bases between. The CDR3 sequence is CASSTGLNQPQHF. Here the CDR3 DNA reads TGTGCCAGCAGTACAGGACTAAATCAGCCCCAGCATTTT.

J is TRBJ1-4 and V is TRBV28; the D gene is possibly TRBD1 (5 bases). CDR3 length: 13 residues. Trimming left V 4 bases short and J 8 bases short, with 11 bases between. The germline CDR1 and CDR2 sequences are MDHEN and SYDVKM. Here the CDR3 DNA reads TGTGCCAGCAGTTCCCAGGGTTGGGAAAAACTGTTTTTT. Its translation: CASSSQGWEKLFF.

The gene calls are TRBV5-8 and TRBJ2-1, with 9 bases fitting TRBD2. This CDR3 has 16 residues. Per the germline V gene, CDR1 is SGHTS and CDR2 is YDEGEE. The CDR3 region is CASTIAGAYRYNEQFF. CDR3 in DNA: TGTGCGAGTACGATAGCGGGGGCTTACCGCTACAATGAGCAGTTCTTC.

The chain couples TRBV19 to TRBJ1-5; D call uncertain. V was cut by 2 bases and J by 5 bases, with 10 bases left in between. CDR1 LNHDA and CDR2 SQIVND come from the germline V gene (reference sequence). This CDR3 contains 14 residues. For the CDR3, the DNA is TGTGCCAGTAGTATATCCGGGGATCATCAGCCCCAGCATTTT. Its translation: CASSISGDHQPQHF.

The chain recombines TRBV19 with TRBJ2-7; 7 nucleotides line up with TRBD1. With V trimmed by 3 bases and J by 4 bases, 9 bases remained unmatched. Germline values: CDR1 LNHDA, CDR2 SQIVND (reference sequence). The CDR3 sequence is 15 residues long. CDR3 nucleotides: TGTGCCAGTAGTATTTCCGCACAGGGGAGATACGAGCAGTACTTC. This codes for CASSISAQGRYEQYF. Full variable domain (rest looked up from reference TRBV19 and TRBJ2-7): DGGITQSPKYLFRKEGQNVTLSCEQNLNHDAMYWYRQDPGQGLRLIYYSQIVNDFQKGDIAEGYSVSREKKESFPLTVTSAQKNPTAFYLCASSISAQGRYEQYFGPGTRLTVT.

The chain combines TRBV2 with TRBJ2-2; TRBD1 is a possible D gene (5 bases). Looked up from germline, CDR1 is SNHLY and CDR2 is FYNNEI. Trimming removed 10 bases from V and 1 base from J, with 13 bases in between. There are 14 residues in the CDR3. This CDR3 is CAIRTWGNTGELFF. The CDR3 DNA follows: TGTGCCATCCGGACATGGGGGAACACCGGGGAGCTGTTTTTT.

This rearrangement joins TRBV9 to TRBJ2-2, with D possibly being TRBD2 (6 bases). CDR3 length: 18 amino acids. Trimming shortened V by 0 bases and J by 5 bases, and 20 bases separated the two germline ends. Germline V gene sequence: CDR1 SGDLS, CDR2 YYNGEE. CDR3 sequence reads: CASSVVAGSMGSTGELFF. CDR3 coding DNA: TGTGCCAGCAGCGTAGTTGCGGGATCGATGGGGAGTACCGGGGAGCTGTTTTTT.

The chain carries TRBV11-2 and TRBJ1-1; no definite D call. V was trimmed by 0 bases and J by 7 bases, leaving 21 bases between them. The CDR3 extends over 17 amino acids. Germline V gene lookup returns CDR1 SGHAT and CDR2 FQNNGV. The CDR3 region has the DNA TGTGCCAGCAGCTTAGATGTCATAAGGACGGGTGGACTTGAAGCTTTCTTT. Protein product: CASSLDVIRTGGLEAFF.

The chain has TRBV2 and TRBJ1-6; D is perhaps TRBD1 (5 bases). This CDR3 has 15 residues. Germline V gives CDR1 SNHLY, CDR2 FYNNEI. The V end was cut by 7 bases, the J end by 4 bases, with 14 bases between. CDR3 sequence: CASMVGQTYNSPLHF. CDR3 DNA: TGTGCCAGCATGGTCGGACAAACTTATAATTCACCCCTCCACTTT.

About this clone: Other DNA sequences from this sample encode an identical CDR3 as well. The chain uses TRBV5-1 and TRBJ2-7, with 10 nucleotides matching TRBD1. The CDR3 covers 14 residues. J lost 2 bases, V lost 7 bases, and 6 bases had no gene match. Germline loops: CDR1 SGHRS, CDR2 YFSETQ. The CDR3 DNA follows: TGCGCCAGCTCCCTGACAGGGGGCCCCTACGAGCAGTACTTC. This codes for CASSLTGGPYEQYF.

This clone occurred once. The chain combines TRBV2 with TRBJ2-5; D might be TRBD1 (5 bases). V lost 4 bases and J lost 1, with 10 bases in between. Germline V lookup: CDR1 SNHLY, CDR2 FYNNEI. There are 14 residues in the CDR3. This chain's CDR3 is CASSVVTGQETQYF. The CDR3 coding sequence is TGTGCCAGCAGTGTTGTCACAGGCCAAGAGACCCAGTACTTC.

This chain connects TRBV5-1 to TRBJ2-1, with TRBD2 matching 7 bases. The CDR3 length is 17 residues. The V gene's germline CDR1 is SGHRS and CDR2 YFSETQ. Losses at the gene ends were 0 bases for V and 2 bases for J; bases not matched to a gene: 8. The CDR3, as DNA: TGCGCCAGCAGCTTGGCCATGGCGGGGGAGACCTACAATGAGCAGTTCTTC. Translating gives CASSLAMAGETYNEQFF.

The chain is built from TRBV7-2 and TRBJ2-7; TRBD2 aligns across 11 bases. V lost 2 bases to trimming and J lost 3 bases; unmatched junction nucleotides: 3. Germline CDR1 is SGHTA and CDR2 is FQGNSA. This CDR3 is built from 15 residues. The CDR3 region is CASSLLGTSGYEQYF. In nucleotides, the CDR3 is TGTGCCAGCAGCTTACTAGGGACTAGCGGCTACGAGCAGTACTTC.

This chain connects TRBV2 to TRBJ2-1; 7 positions match TRBD2. The ends lost 8 bases at V and 5 bases at J; junction bases unmatched: 9. The germline V gene encodes CDR1 SNHLY and CDR2 FYNNEI. There are 14 residues in the CDR3. The CDR3 sequence is CASGPGGGNNEQFF. In nucleotides, the CDR3 is TGTGCCAGCGGCCCAGGCGGGGGAAACAATGAGCAGTTCTTC.

The chain has TRBV9 and TRBJ2-3, with D perhaps matching TRBD1 (5 bases). The CDR3 consists of 15 residues. V lost 0 bases and J lost 0, with 8 bases in between. CDR1 and CDR2 (germline): SGDLS, YYNGEE. CDR3 region: CASSVEDISTDTQYF. As DNA, the CDR3 is TGTGCCAGCAGCGTAGAGGACATAAGCACAGATACGCAGTATTTT.